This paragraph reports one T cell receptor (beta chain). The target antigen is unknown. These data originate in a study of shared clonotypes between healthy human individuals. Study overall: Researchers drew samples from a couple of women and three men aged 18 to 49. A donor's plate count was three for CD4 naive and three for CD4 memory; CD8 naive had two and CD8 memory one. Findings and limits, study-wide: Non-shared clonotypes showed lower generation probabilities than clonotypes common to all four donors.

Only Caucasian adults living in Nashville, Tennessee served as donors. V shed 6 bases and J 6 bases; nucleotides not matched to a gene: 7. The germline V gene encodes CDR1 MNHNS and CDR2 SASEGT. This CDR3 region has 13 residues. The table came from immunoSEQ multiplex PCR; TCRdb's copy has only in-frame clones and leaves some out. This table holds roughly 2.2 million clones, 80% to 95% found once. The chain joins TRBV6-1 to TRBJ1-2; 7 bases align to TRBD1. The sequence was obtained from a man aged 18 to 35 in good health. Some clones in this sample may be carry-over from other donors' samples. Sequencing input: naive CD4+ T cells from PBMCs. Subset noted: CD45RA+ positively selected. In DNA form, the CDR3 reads TGTGCCAGCAGCCGCGACAGGGCGGATGGCTACACCTTC. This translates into CASSRDRADGYTF.